Presented here are 11 T cell receptor beta chains from one specimen sequenced in a study of blood T cell repertoires in COVID-19. TCRdb's copy holds only in-frame clones and misses some; the assay was immunoSEQ multiplex PCR. The sample lists tens of thousands of clones; 91% were seen once. Material for sequencing was peripheral blood. These receptors all come from a woman in her forties or fifties in a cohort sampled during active COVID-19.

This clone has just a few counts. This chain uses TRBV28 with TRBJ1-5; TRBD1 agrees at 10 bases. CDR3 length: 15 amino acids. Germline V lookup: CDR1 MDHEN, CDR2 SYDVKM. V lost 5 bases, J lost 4 bases, and 5 bases stayed unmatched. CDR3 in DNA: TGTGCCAGCAGTAGGCCGGGACAGGGGAATCAGCCCCAGCATTTT. It yields the protein CASSRPGQGNQPQHF.

This clone was picked up one time. The J gene is TRBJ2-1, the V gene TRBV5-1, with 15 bases fitting TRBD2. CDR3 length: 17 amino acids. Trimming took 3 bases from V and 1 from J; bases not matched to a gene: 2. Germline V gives CDR1 SGHRS, CDR2 YFSETQ. The CDR3 here is CASSWTSGRASYNEQFF. The CDR3 coding sequence is TGCGCCAGCAGCTGGACTAGCGGGAGGGCTTCCTACAATGAGCAGTTCTTC.

J is TRBJ1-5 and V is TRBV27; D is unresolved. There are 15 residues in the CDR3. Germline loops: CDR1 MNHEY, CDR2 SMNVEV (reference sequence). V was trimmed by 2 bases and J by 1 base, leaving 9 bases between them. The CDR3 DNA follows: TGTGCCAGCAGTTTACACAGCCCCAGCAATCAGCCCCAGCATTTT. It codes for CASSLHSPSNQPQHF.

V gene TRBV5-1 combines with J gene TRBJ2-3; 7 bases fit TRBD1. Germline V gene sequence: CDR1 SGHRS, CDR2 YFSETQ. With V trimmed by 4 bases and J by 0 bases, 11 bases remained unmatched. This CDR3 region has 17 residues. The CDR3 DNA is TGCGCCAGCAGCCTCCCGGGACAGAAGAAAAGCACAGATACGCAGTATTTT. Protein sequence: CASSLPGQKKSTDTQYF.

The rearrangement joins TRBV6-1 to TRBJ2-4; weak D call: TRBD1 (6 bases). V was cut by 3 bases and J by 0 bases, with 18 bases left in between. CDR3 length: 18 residues. CDR1 and CDR2 (germline): MNHNS, SASEGT. CDR3 sequence: CASSDRGLLNIAKNIQYF. CDR3 sequence (DNA): TGTGCCAGCAGTGACAGGGGATTACTGAATATAGCCAAAAACATTCAGTACTTC.

The rearrangement joins TRBV28 to TRBJ2-7, with TRBD1 matching over 9 bases. The CDR3 is 15 residues long. CDR1 is MDHEN and CDR2 is SYDVKM in the germline V gene. J was trimmed by 7 bases and V by 3 bases; bases with no gene match: 10. The CDR3 spells CASSFPSGTGSEQYF. For the CDR3, the DNA is TGTGCCAGCAGTTTCCCCTCCGGGACAGGGAGTGAGCAGTACTTC.

The gene calls are TRBV27 and TRBJ2-3, with D unclear. CDR3 size: 15 residues. Germline loops: CDR1 MNHEY, CDR2 SMNVEV (reference sequence). Trimming removed 3 bases from V and 1 base from J, with 11 bases in between. Here the CDR3 reads CASSFLAGRTDTQYF. In DNA, the CDR3 is TGTGCCAGCAGTTTTCTGGCAGGCCGCACAGATACGCAGTATTTT.

This clone was seen a single time. The chain joins TRBV28 to TRBJ2-1; 10 bases align to TRBD1. Germline-derived CDR1 and CDR2 are MDHEN and SYDVKM. V lost 8 bases to trimming and J lost 11 bases; unmatched junction nucleotides: 15. CDR3 length: 15 amino acids. The CDR3 sequence: CASLSAGQGTMKQFF. CDR3 DNA: TGTGCCAGCCTTAGTGCGGGACAGGGGACAATGAAGCAGTTCTTC. Full variable domain (outside the CDR3, taken from reference TRBV28 and TRBJ2-1): DVKVTQSSRYLVKRTGEKVFLECVQDMDHENMFWYRQDPGLGLRLIYFSYDVKMKEKGDIPEGYSVSREKKERFSLILESASTNQTSMYLCASLSAGQGTMKQFFGPGTRLTVL.

J is TRBJ2-7 and V is TRBV30; possibly TRBD1 for D (5 bases). Germline CDR1 GTSNPN, CDR2 SVGIG (reference sequence). V was shortened by 1 base and J by 1 base, with 8 bases between the two germline ends. The CDR3 totals 13 residues. CDR3 sequence: CAWSATGSYEQYF. Written as DNA, the CDR3 is TGTGCCTGGAGTGCCACAGGTTCCTACGAGCAGTACTTC.

The chain joins TRBV30 to TRBJ1-6; D ambiguous. This CDR3 comprises 13 residues. Germline CDR1 GTSNPN, CDR2 SVGIG (reference sequence). V gave up 8 bases and J gave up 7 bases, with 15 bases separating them. The CDR3 protein is CAAGLRFNSPLHF. The CDR3 DNA is TGTGCCGCGGGGTTGCGCTTCAATTCACCCCTCCACTTT.

V is TRBV7-9 and J is TRBJ2-2, with 11 bases aligning to TRBD2. CDR3 size: 15 residues. Per the germline V gene, CDR1 is SEHNR and CDR2 is FQNEAQ (reference sequence). V dropped 1 base and J dropped 5; count of bases not matched to a gene: 0. The CDR3 nucleotides read TGTGCCAGCAGCTTAGGGACTAGCGGGACCGGGGAGCTGTTTTTT. Its translation: CASSLGTSGTGELFF.